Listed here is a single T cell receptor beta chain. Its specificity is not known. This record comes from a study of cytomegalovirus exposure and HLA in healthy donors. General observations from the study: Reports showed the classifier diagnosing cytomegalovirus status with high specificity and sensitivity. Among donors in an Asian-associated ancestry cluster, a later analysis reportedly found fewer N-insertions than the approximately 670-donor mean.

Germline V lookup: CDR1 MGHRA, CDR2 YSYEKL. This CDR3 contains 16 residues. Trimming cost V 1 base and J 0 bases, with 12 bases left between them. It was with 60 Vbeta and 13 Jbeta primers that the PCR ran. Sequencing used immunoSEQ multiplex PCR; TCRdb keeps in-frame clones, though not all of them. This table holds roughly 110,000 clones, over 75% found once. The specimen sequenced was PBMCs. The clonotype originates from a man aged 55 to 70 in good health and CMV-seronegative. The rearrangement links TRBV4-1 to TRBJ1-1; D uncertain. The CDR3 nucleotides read TGCGCCAGCAGCCAAGTCGGCCGGGGAATGAACACTGAAGCTTTCTTT. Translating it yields CASSQVGRGMNTEAFF.